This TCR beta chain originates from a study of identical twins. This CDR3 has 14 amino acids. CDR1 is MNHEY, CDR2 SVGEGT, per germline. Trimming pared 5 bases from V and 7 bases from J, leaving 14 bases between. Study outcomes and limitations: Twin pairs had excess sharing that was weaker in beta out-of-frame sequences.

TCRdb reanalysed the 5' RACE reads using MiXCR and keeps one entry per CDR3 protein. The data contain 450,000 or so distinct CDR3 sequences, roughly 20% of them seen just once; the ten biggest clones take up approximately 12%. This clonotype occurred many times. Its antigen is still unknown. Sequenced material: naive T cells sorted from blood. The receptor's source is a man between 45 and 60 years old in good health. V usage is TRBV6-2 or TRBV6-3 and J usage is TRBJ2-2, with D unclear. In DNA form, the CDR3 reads TGTGCCAGCAGTCTCAGTCGGGCTATCGGGGAGCTGTTTTTT. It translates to CASSLSRAIGELFF.